A single sample is the source of the 30 T cell receptor beta chains below, sequenced in a study of graft-versus-host responses after intestinal transplantation. Graft tissue was processed to release intraepithelial and lamina propria lymphocytes. Sequencing used immunoSEQ multiplex PCR; TCRdb keeps in-frame clones, though not all of them. Among approximately 15,000 clones, 77% were seen once, and the ten largest hold approximately 4.1%. The material sequenced was ileum tissue, taken 27 days after intestinal transplant. The receptors stem from a human patient who received an intestinal transplant, so some T cells may come from the graft donor.

The rearrangement uses TRBV5-1 and TRBJ1-1, with 10 bases identical to TRBD1. Germline CDR1 and CDR2: SGHRS and YFSETQ. The CDR3 spans 16 residues. With V trimmed by 3 bases and J by 2 bases, 7 bases remained unmatched. The CDR3 loop is CASSWGTGASNTEAFF. CDR3 nucleotides: TGCGCCAGCAGCTGGGGGACAGGGGCCTCTAACACTGAAGCTTTCTTT.

The chain carries TRBV11-2 and TRBJ2-7; tentatively, D is TRBD2 (5 bases). Trimming removed 1 base from V and 6 bases from J, with 10 bases in between. Germline V gene lookup returns CDR1 SGHAT and CDR2 FQNNGV. This CDR3 has 13 amino acids. Written as DNA, the CDR3 is TGTGCCAGCAGCTTAGGGGAGAGGCCCGAGCAGTACGTC. It yields the protein CASSLGERPEQYV.

The chain recombines TRBV5-5 with TRBJ2-1; no definite D call. Trimming shortened V by 4 bases and J by 9 bases, and 14 bases separated the two germline ends. The CDR3 consists of 13 residues. The germline gives CDR1 SGHKS, CDR2 YYEKEE (reference sequence). The CDR3 bases are TGTGCCAGCAGCACCACCGACACCGGTGAGCAGTTCTTC. Amino acid sequence: CASSTTDTGEQFF.

The chain carries TRBV30 and TRBJ1-6; D gene ambiguous. V was pared by 1 base and J by 7 bases, with 8 bases between. Germline CDR1 is GTSNPN and CDR2 is SVGIG (reference sequence). The CDR3 has 13 amino acids. The CDR3 reads CAWSGQENSPLHF. DNA of the CDR3: TGTGCCTGGAGTGGGCAGGAAAATTCACCCCTCCACTTT.

The chain is built from TRBV5-6 and TRBJ2-7, with 11 bases fitting TRBD1. The junction had 3 bases not matched to a gene; V was cut back by 0 bases and J by 1 base. The germline CDR1 and CDR2 sequences are SGHDT and YYEEEE. This CDR3 is 16 amino acids long. CDR3 DNA: TGTGCCAGCAGCTTGGCGGGGACAGGGGGATCCTACGAGCAGTACGTC. Its protein product is CASSLAGTGGSYEQYV.

The J gene is TRBJ2-3, the V gene TRBV2, with 9 bases that match TRBD2. V was clipped by 6 bases and J by 1 base; unmatched bases: 5. Germline values: CDR1 SNHLY, CDR2 FYNNEI. The length of the CDR3 is 15 residues. CDR3 nucleotide sequence: TGTGCCAGCAGCTCTAGCGGGACAGGCACAGATACGCAGTATTTT. Translating gives CASSSSGTGTDTQYF.

The V call is TRBV19, the J call TRBJ2-2, with 7 bases fitting TRBD2. The CDR3 totals 16 residues. Trimming at V came to 2 bases and at J to 7 bases, leaving 10 bases not matched to a gene. Germline assignment: CDR1 LNHDA and CDR2 SQIVND (reference sequence). The CDR3: CASSIWGGNDGGELFF. CDR3 nucleotides: TGTGCCAGTAGTATATGGGGGGGGAACGACGGCGGGGAGCTGTTTTTT.

This chain joins TRBV7-8 and TRBJ2-3; TRBD2 matches at 9 bases. This CDR3 has 15 amino acids. V shed 9 bases and J 2 bases; nucleotides not matched to a gene: 9. Germline CDR1 is SGHVS and CDR2 is FQNEAQ. CDR3 region: CASRSAGGSTDTQYF. The CDR3 DNA reads as TGTGCCAGTAGGTCAGCGGGGGGCTCCACAGATACGCAGTATTTT. The entire variable domain, with the rest obtained from reference TRBV7-8 and TRBJ2-3, is as follows: GAGVSQSPRYKVAKRGQDVALRCDPISGHVSLFWYQQALGQGPEFLTYFQNEAQLDKSGLPSDRFFAERPEGSVSTLKIQRTQQEDSAVYLCASRSAGGSTDTQYFGPGTRLTVL.

The chain employs TRBV5-1 and TRBJ2-2; 8 nucleotides match TRBD2. Germline V gene lookup returns CDR1 SGHRS and CDR2 YFSETQ. CDR3 size: 19 residues. J lost 0 bases, V lost 0 bases, and 10 bases had no gene match. CDR3 in amino acids: CASSLATSGYITNTGELFF. CDR3 nucleotide sequence: TGCGCCAGCAGCTTGGCCACTAGCGGCTACATAACGAACACCGGGGAGCTGTTTTTT. Looking up the rest from reference TRBV5-1 and TRBJ2-2 gives the full variable domain: KAGVTQTPRYLIKTRGQQVTLSCSPISGHRSVSWYQQTPGQGLQFLFEYFSETQRNKGNFPGRFSGRQFSNSRSEMNVSTLELGDSALYLCASSLATSGYITNTGELFFGEGSRLTVL.

This chain joins TRBV5-6 and TRBJ2-7; 15 bases are a match to TRBD2. The germline V gene has CDR1 SGHDT and CDR2 YYEEEE. The junction had 7 bases not matched to a gene; V was cut back by 2 bases and J by 4 bases. The CDR3 extends over 17 amino acids. The CDR3 DNA reads TGTGCCAGCAGCTTCGGGGGACTAGCGGGGGGAGTATACGAGCAGTACGTC. Translated: CASSFGGLAGGVYEQYV.

This clone was counted a few times. J is TRBJ1-5 and V is TRBV5-6; D is unresolved. With 1 base removed from V and 2 bases from J, the gap between germline ends came to 13 bases. Germline assignment: CDR1 SGHDT and CDR2 YYEEEE. CDR3 length: 16 residues. DNA for the CDR3: TGTGCCAGCAGCTTGAGGGCGGGGTTGGGCAATCAGCCCCAGCATTTT. Translation: CASSLRAGLGNQPQHF.

This clone was observed a handful of times. This chain joins TRBV5-6 and TRBJ2-7; TRBD1 agrees at 9 bases. With V trimmed by 0 bases and J by 3 bases, 4 bases remained unmatched. CDR3 length: 15 amino acids. Germline lookup yields CDR1 SGHDT and CDR2 YYEEEE. CDR3 sequence reads: CASSLATDRGYEQYV. CDR3 nucleotides: TGTGCCAGCAGCTTGGCGACGGACAGGGGCTACGAGCAGTACGTC.

The rearrangement joins TRBV5-4 to TRBJ1-1, with 7 nucleotides matching TRBD1. Germline V lookup: CDR1 SGHNT, CDR2 YYREEE (reference sequence). This CDR3 spans 16 amino acids. V lost 0 bases, J lost 6 bases, and 11 bases stayed unmatched. CDR3 sequence reads: CASSLALGTDGAEAFF. In nucleotides, the CDR3 is TGTGCCAGCAGCTTGGCCCTAGGGACAGACGGAGCTGAAGCTTTCTTT.

In nucleotides, the CDR3 is TGTGCCAGCAGCTTACAGGGGCAGTATGGCTACACCTTC. Its translation: CASSLQGQYGYTF. The gene calls are TRBV6-5 and TRBJ1-2, with TRBD1 matching 7 bases. The CDR3 covers 13 residues. Germline CDR1 MNHEY, CDR2 SVGAGI. Trimming removed 6 bases from V and 5 bases from J; junction bases left unmatched: 6.

The chain joins TRBV7-9 to TRBJ2-3; D might be TRBD2 (6 bases). V was trimmed by 4 bases and J by 0 bases, leaving 17 bases between them. The CDR3 is 17 residues long. Germline V gene lookup returns CDR1 SEHNR and CDR2 FQNEAQ (reference sequence). The CDR3 reads CASSSLAAGASTDTQYF. The CDR3 region has the DNA TGTGCCAGCAGCTCCTTAGCGGCCGGGGCGAGCACAGATACGCAGTATTTT. Full variable domain (missing parts from reference TRBV7-9 and TRBJ2-3): DTGVSQNPRHKITKRGQNVTFRCDPISEHNRLYWYRQTLGQGPEFLTYFQNEAQLEKSRLLSDRFSAERPKGSFSTLEIQRTEQGDSAMYLCASSSLAAGASTDTQYFGPGTRLTVL.

V gene TRBV6-5 combines with J gene TRBJ2-7; TRBD2 matches 8 bases. The CDR3 extends over 12 amino acids. The junction had 2 bases not matched to a gene; V was cut back by 9 bases and J by 1 base. The germline gives CDR1 MNHEY, CDR2 SVGAGI. The CDR3 region is CARASGSYEQYV. In DNA form, the CDR3 reads TGTGCCAGAGCTAGCGGGTCCTACGAGCAGTACGTC.

This chain joins TRBV15 and TRBJ1-3; D remains unclear. V was cut by 2 bases and J by 1 base, with 3 bases left in between. Germline V gives CDR1 LNHNV, CDR2 YYDKDF (reference sequence). The CDR3 is 13 residues long. Here the CDR3 DNA reads TGTGCCACCAGCAGACTTTCTGGAAACACCATATATTTT. Its protein product is CATSRLSGNTIYF.

There are a few counts of this clone. This chain connects TRBV7-9 to TRBJ2-6; D may be TRBD1 (5 bases). Germline values: CDR1 SEHNR, CDR2 FQNEAQ (reference sequence). V was clipped by 5 bases and J by 0 bases, with 14 bases between them. The CDR3 has 17 amino acids. CDR3 nucleotides: TGTGCCAGCAGCCCCAGGGCCGGCAGCTCTGGGGCCAACGTCCTGACTTTC. Residues: CASSPRAGSSGANVLTF.

This chain connects TRBV28 to TRBJ1-6; a possible D gene is TRBD1 (6 bases). Looked up from germline, CDR1 is MDHEN and CDR2 is SYDVKM. The CDR3 runs 14 residues. The ends were cut back, 6 bases at V and 7 bases at J, with 13 bases in the middle. CDR3 protein: CASRSRTENSPLHF. Written as DNA, the CDR3 is TGTGCCAGCAGATCACGGACAGAAAATTCACCCCTCCACTTT.

This clone was seen only once. The chain uses TRBV11-2 and TRBJ1-1; 10 bases align to TRBD1. CDR1 is SGHAT, CDR2 FQNNGV, per germline. Losses at the gene ends were 5 bases for V and 9 bases for J; bases not matched to a gene: 9. The length of the CDR3 is 14 residues. CDR3 in amino acids: CASSPLDRGGKAFF. The CDR3 DNA sequence: TGTGCCAGCAGCCCCCTGGACAGGGGGGGGAAAGCTTTCTTT. Looking up the rest from reference TRBV11-2 and TRBJ1-1 gives the full variable domain: EAGVAQSPRYKIIEKRQSVAFWCNPISGHATLYWYQQILGQGPKLLIQFQNNGVVDDSQLPKDRFSAERLKGVDSTLKIQPAKLEDSAVYLCASSPLDRGGKAFFGQGTRLTVV.

This rearrangement joins TRBV13 to TRBJ2-3; 11 bases align to TRBD2. V lost 2 bases, J lost 2 bases, and 6 bases stayed unmatched. This CDR3 is built from 17 residues. Germline CDR1 is PRHDT and CDR2 is FYEKMQ (reference sequence). CDR3 in DNA: TGTGCCAGCAGCTTACGCCTAGCGGGGGGACACACAGATACGCAGTATTTT. This encodes CASSLRLAGGHTDTQYF.

The chain uses TRBV11-1 and TRBJ2-2; D is ambiguous. Trimming took 1 base from V and 10 from J, leaving 10 bases between them. Germline-derived CDR1 and CDR2 are SGHAT and FQDESV (reference sequence). The CDR3 is 13 residues long. CDR3 in DNA: TGTGCCAGCAGCTTAGATGCCACTCCGGAGCTGTTTTTT. Protein product: CASSLDATPELFF.

A word on this clone: Likely a read error: the CDR3 ends without its conserved phenylalanine or tryptophan. The DNA is left out, because the CDR3 cannot be placed on it with certainty; the CDR3 is given as TCRdb lists it. The chain has TRBV6-6 and TRBJ2-7; the D call in the table, TRBD1, was not verified against the DNA. Germline V CDR1 and CDR2: MNHNY, SVGAGI (reference sequence). The CDR3 is 10 amino acids in total, end residues counted. CDR3 loop: CASSYSNTTL.

With respect to this clone: Additional DNA sequences in this sample encode the identical CDR3. This chain joins TRBV27 and TRBJ2-7; TRBD1 agrees at 8 bases. V was clipped by 5 bases and J by 4 bases; unmatched bases: 4. CDR1 is MNHEY and CDR2 is SMNVEV in the germline V gene (reference sequence). The CDR3 covers 13 residues. In DNA form, the CDR3 reads TGTGCCAGCAGTCCTCGGACAGGGTACGAGCAGTACGTC. Residues: CASSPRTGYEQYV.

V gene TRBV6-5 combines with J gene TRBJ2-1; 9 nucleotides agree with TRBD2. The germline V gene encodes CDR1 MNHEY and CDR2 SVGAGI. Germline trimming cut 6 bases from V and 9 bases from J; bases unmatched to any gene: 12. The CDR3 extends over 15 amino acids. The CDR3 is CASRTGLAGLSEQFF. The DNA for the CDR3 is TGTGCCAGCAGGACCGGCCTAGCGGGGCTCAGTGAGCAGTTCTTC.

V usage is TRBV9 and J usage is TRBJ2-1; 11 positions agree with TRBD2. The V and J ends lost 0 bases and 2 bases, in that order; junction bases with no gene match: 7. From germline, CDR1 is SGDLS and CDR2 YYNGEE. CDR3 length equals 18 residues. This CDR3 reads CASSVGGLAGGPYNEQFF. The CDR3 bases are TGTGCCAGCAGCGTAGGAGGTCTAGCGGGGGGCCCCTACAATGAGCAGTTCTTC.

V usage is TRBV6-1 and J usage is TRBJ1-6; D may be TRBD1 (5 bases). The CDR3 totals 15 residues. V lost 4 bases to trimming and J lost 6 bases, with 13 bases between them. The germline CDR1 and CDR2 sequences are MNHNS and SASEGT. CDR3 protein: CASSVRLQGNSPLHF. The CDR3 DNA is TGTGCCAGCAGTGTTCGGCTCCAGGGTAATTCACCCCTCCACTTT.

J is TRBJ1-2 and V is TRBV19; no firm D call. Trimming took 2 bases from V and 7 from J, leaving 20 bases between them. Germline CDR1 and CDR2: LNHDA and SQIVND (reference sequence). This CDR3 is 16 amino acids long. The CDR3 DNA is TGTGCCAGTAGTATAAGCTGGGCGGGATCGGACGGTGGCTACACCTTC. Its translation: CASSISWAGSDGGYTF.

The chain recombines TRBV15 with TRBJ2-3; TRBD2 matches 9 bases. Germline CDR1 is LNHNV and CDR2 is YYDKDF (reference sequence). The V segment lost 0 bases and the J segment 2 bases; nucleotides outside the gene matches: 6. The CDR3 has 17 residues. The CDR3 bases are TGTGCCACCAGCAGAGATACCAGCGGGGGGCCCACAGATACGCAGTATTTT. It encodes CATSRDTSGGPTDTQYF.

This rearrangement joins TRBV21-1 to TRBJ2-4; the table's D gene call, TRBD2, was not cross checked with the DNA. TRBV21-1 is a pseudogene. The CDR3 has 15 amino acids. The CDR3 coding sequence is TGTGCCAGCAGCAAACCCGGACTAGCGAAAAACATTCAGTACTTC. This translates into CASSKPGLAKNIQYF.